Each of the 13 T cell receptor beta chains below was sequenced from the same sample in a study of blood T cell repertoires in COVID-19. Clones were sequenced by immunoSEQ multiplex PCR, and TCRdb holds only the in-frame ones, with some missing. Of around 68,000 clones in the sample, roughly 92% were seen once. The sample was peripheral blood. Every receptor here comes from a man between 65 and 80 years old with active COVID-19.

This rearrangement joins TRBV7-3 to TRBJ2-3; 9 bases are a match to TRBD2. Trimming took 5 bases from V and 3 from J; bases not matched to a gene: 6. Germline assignment: CDR1 SGHTA and CDR2 FQGTGA. The CDR3 has 15 residues. CDR3 protein: CASSIDSGGTDTQYF. CDR3 sequence (DNA): TGTGCCAGCAGCATAGATAGCGGGGGAACAGATACGCAGTATTTT.

V and J are TRBV27 and TRBJ2-3, with 11 bases identical to TRBD1. The CDR3 runs 15 residues. CDR1 MNHEY and CDR2 SMNVEV come from the germline V gene (reference sequence). V lost 3 bases, J lost 6 bases, and 5 bases stayed unmatched. The CDR3 sequence: CASSLGQGEGDTQYF. As DNA, the CDR3 is TGTGCCAGCAGTTTGGGACAGGGGGAAGGGGATACGCAGTATTTT.

CDR3 in DNA: TGTGCCAGCAGCTTAGTTCGCGGGGGGTACTACGAGCAGTACTTC. This gives the protein CASSLVRGGYYEQYF. The chain links TRBV7-2 to TRBJ2-7; 8 nucleotides match TRBD2. Trimming at V came to 1 base and at J to 3 bases, leaving 5 bases not matched to a gene. The CDR3 spans 15 residues. Germline assignment: CDR1 SGHTA and CDR2 FQGNSA.

The chain uses TRBV7-8 and TRBJ2-1, with 9 bases lining up with TRBD2. Trimming removed 0 bases from V and 6 bases from J; junction bases left unmatched: 3. The germline gives CDR1 SGHVS, CDR2 FQNEAQ. CDR3 length equals 15 residues. The CDR3 spells CASSLAAGGVNEQFF. CDR3 coding DNA: TGTGCCAGCAGCTTAGCGGCGGGGGGGGTCAATGAGCAGTTCTTC.

This chain links TRBV9 with TRBJ1-2; D unclear. Deletions cut 1 base from V and 1 base from J, with 17 bases between. From germline, CDR1 is SGDLS and CDR2 YYNGEE. This CDR3 comprises 17 residues. The CDR3: CASSVSLGTRSNYGYTF. The CDR3 nucleotides are TGTGCCAGCAGCGTAAGCCTTGGTACGAGGAGTAACTATGGCTACACCTTC.

The chain has TRBV6-5 and TRBJ2-5; D perhaps matches TRBD1 (6 bases). This CDR3 has 14 amino acids. In germline, CDR1 is MNHEY, CDR2 SVGAGI. V lost 9 bases and J lost 5, with 19 bases in between. The CDR3 nucleotides read TGTGCCAGTAAGCCCCGAGGGGGTCGGGAGACCCAGTACTTC. It specifies CASKPRGGRETQYF.

This rearrangement joins TRBV7-2 to TRBJ1-3; D possibly corresponds to TRBD1 (5 bases). CDR1 and CDR2 from the germline V gene are SGHTA and FQGNSA. V dropped 6 bases and J dropped 4 bases, with 16 bases sitting between them. The length of the CDR3 is 15 residues. CDR3 residues: CASRPTGSGGNTIYF. The CDR3 region has the DNA TGTGCCAGCAGGCCTACAGGCTCCGGAGGAAACACCATATATTTT.

This chain connects TRBV6-2 or TRBV6-3 to TRBJ2-6; no firm D call. Trimming took off 2 bases at V and 4 bases at J, with 6 bases between the two ends. Germline V gene data show CDR1 as MNHEY and CDR2 as SVGEGT. CDR3 length: 14 residues. The CDR3 reads CASSYMAGANVLTF. DNA of the CDR3: TGTGCCAGCAGTTACATGGCCGGGGCCAACGTCCTGACTTTC.

The V call is TRBV9, the J call TRBJ1-2; tentatively, D is TRBD1 (6 bases). V was shortened by 1 base and J by 8 bases, with 15 bases between the two germline ends. This CDR3 has 14 residues. CDR1 is SGDLS and CDR2 is YYNGEE in the germline V gene. CDR3: CASSVLGGKGGYTF. DNA for the CDR3: TGTGCCAGCAGCGTATTAGGGGGAAAAGGGGGCTACACCTTC.

The chain carries TRBV27 and TRBJ1-3; TRBD1 matches at 7 bases. The CDR3 loop spans 16 amino acids. Germline V gene data show CDR1 as MNHEY and CDR2 as SMNVEV (reference sequence). J gave up 4 bases and V 7 bases, and 13 bases lay outside the gene matches. The CDR3 bases are TGTGCCAGCAAGTCGGTAGGGGGCGCCGGAGGAAACACCATATATTTT. Amino acids: CASKSVGGAGGNTIYF.

This clone was counted once. This sequence joins TRBV4-3 and TRBJ2-3, with D uncertain. CDR1 is LGHNA and CDR2 is YSLEER in the germline V gene. The V and J ends lost 1 base and 6 bases respectively, with 8 bases between them. The CDR3 length is 13 residues. The CDR3 DNA follows: TGCGCCAGCAGCCAAGTCCGAGGCGATACGCAGTATTTT. Its protein product is CASSQVRGDTQYF.

The chain links TRBV5-1 to TRBJ1-4; D is unresolved. The CDR3 loop spans 16 amino acids. Trimming stripped 6 bases from V and 3 bases from J, with 18 bases between. CDR1 is SGHRS and CDR2 is YFSETQ in the germline V gene. The DNA of the CDR3 is TGCGCCAGCAACCCGACGGGTCATCTGGCTAATGAAAAACTGTTTTTT. Translation: CASNPTGHLANEKLFF. Using reference TRBV5-1 and TRBJ1-4 for the parts outside the CDR3, the full variable domain is KAGVTQTPRYLIKTRGQQVTLSCSPISGHRSVSWYQQTPGQGLQFLFEYFSETQRNKGNFPGRFSGRQFSNSRSEMNVSTLELGDSALYLCASNPTGHLANEKLFFGSGTQLSVL.

The chain couples TRBV12-1 to TRBJ2-1; the table's D call, TRBD1, was not checked against the DNA. TRBV12-1 is a documented pseudogene. The CDR3 has 16 amino acids. The CDR3, as DNA: TGTGCCAGCAGCCTAAGTCCGTTGGACAGGGGTCATGAGCAGTTCTTC. Protein: CASSLSPLDRGHEQFF.